These T cell receptor beta chains were read from a single sample in a study of vaccination effects on CD4 cells after COVID-19. For these receptors, no antigen is known. The data were produced by immunoSEQ multiplex PCR, yet TCRdb's version contains in-frame clones alone and is incomplete. The data contain tens of thousands of clones, around 67% of them singletons. This sample comprised CD4+ T cells from PBMCs cultured with a peptide pool, obtained before COVID-19 vaccination. The receptors were sampled from a human donor who had a prior SARS-CoV-2 infection. The CDR3 runs from the conserved cysteine through the conserved F or W. A D gene is named only where the DNA matches it firmly. The size of a clone is reported for some rows only, either as once, few or many, or as a class for expanded clones.

CDR3 length,V gene,clone size,D gene,J gene,CDR3 DNA,CDR3 protein
16,TRBV6-6,-,-,TRBJ1-2,TGTGCCAGCAGTCACACCCGGACGGGCGGAGACTATGGCTACACCTTC,CASSHTRTGGDYGYTF
19,TRBV15,-,TRBD2,TRBJ2-3,TGTGCCACCAGCAGAGTCCGGATAGCGGGGGGTTCTGGGGCAGATACGCAGTATTTT,CATSRVRIAGGSGADTQYF
16,TRBV4-1,-,-,TRBJ2-6,TGCGCCAGCAGCCGCAACGAGGGCTCTGGGGCCAACGTCCTGACTTTC,CASSRNEGSGANVLTF
14,TRBV5-4,few,-,TRBJ1-2,TGTGCCAGCAGCTCACCGGGGATTAACTATGGCTACACCTTC,CASSSPGINYGYTF
16,TRBV18,few,-,TRBJ1-3,TGTGCCAGCTCACCACCTTCCGGTACCTCTGGAAACACCATATATTTT,CASSPPSGTSGNTIYF
14,TRBV2,few,-,TRBJ1-6,TGTGCCAGCAGTGTAGCGATCTATAATTCACCCCTCCACTTT,CASSVAIYNSPLHF
14,TRBV15,-,-,TRBJ2-3,TGTGCCACCAGCAGAGATCGGGGCACAGATACGCAGTATTTT,CATSRDRGTDTQYF
17,TRBV7-2,-,TRBD2,TRBJ2-2,TGTGCCAGCAGCCAGCGACCTGGGGCTAGCGGCACCGGGGAGCTGTTTTTT,CASSQRPGASGTGELFF
13,TRBV2,few,TRBD1,TRBJ2-2,TGTGCCAGCACCTCCACAGGGGTCGGGGAGCTGTTTTTT,CASTSTGVGELFF
12,TRBV6-2/TRBV6-3,-,-,TRBJ2-7,TGTGCCAGCAGTAGTAGCAGCTACGAGCAGTACTTC,CASSSSSYEQYF
12,TRBV7-9,few,-,TRBJ1-1,TGTGCCAGCACTCGGACGGACTTTGAAGCTTTCTTT,CASTRTDFEAFF
17,TRBV7-9,few,-,TRBJ2-1,TGTGCCAGCAGCCCTGCTCCAGGCAGCGGTTCCTACAATGAGCAGTTCTTC,CASSPAPGSGSYNEQFF
13,TRBV2,-,-,TRBJ2-5,TGTGCCAAAAGCCCCTCGGTGATGGAGACCCAGTACTTC,CAKSPSVMETQYF
12,TRBV12-3/TRBV12-4,once,-,TRBJ2-3,TGTGCCAGCAGCCTGGGGGCAGATACGCAGTATTTT,CASSLGADTQYF
13,TRBV5-1,medium-sized,TRBD2,TRBJ2-5,TGCGCCAGCAGCTTGGAGGGAGGGGAGACCCAGTACTTC,CASSLEGGETQYF
14,TRBV18,-,TRBD1,TRBJ1-2,TGTGCCAGCTCCCTGGGACAGGGAACCTATGGCTACACCTTC,CASSLGQGTYGYTF
15,TRBV3-1/TRBV3-2,few,-,TRBJ2-7,TGTGCCAGCAGCCAAGGTTTTGCGGGACTTAACGAGCAGTACTTC,CASSQGFAGLNEQYF
14,TRBV27,-,-,TRBJ2-3,TGTGCCAGCAGTTTATCTGTTAGCACAGATACGCAGTATTTT,CASSLSVSTDTQYF
15,TRBV19,-,-,TRBJ2-5,TGTGCCAGTAGCCCCAAGAAGGGGAGGCAAGAGACCCAGTACTTC,CASSPKKGRQETQYF
13,TRBV5-6,-,-,TRBJ2-7,TGTGCCAGCAGCCGCGGCGGGGGCCACGAGCAGTACTTC,CASSRGGGHEQYF
15,TRBV18,-,-,TRBJ2-1,TGTGCCAGCTCACCAGAGGAGCCCCAATACAATGAGCAGTTCTTC,CASSPEEPQYNEQFF
14,TRBV5-1,-,-,TRBJ2-5,TGCGCCAGCAGCTTGGTTGGAAGTGCCGGGACCCAGTACTTC,CASSLVGSAGTQYF
15,TRBV7-2,-,TRBD1,TRBJ1-2,TGTGCCAGCAGCTCACAGGGACAGGGGGGAGGTGGCTACACCTTC,CASSSQGQGGGGYTF